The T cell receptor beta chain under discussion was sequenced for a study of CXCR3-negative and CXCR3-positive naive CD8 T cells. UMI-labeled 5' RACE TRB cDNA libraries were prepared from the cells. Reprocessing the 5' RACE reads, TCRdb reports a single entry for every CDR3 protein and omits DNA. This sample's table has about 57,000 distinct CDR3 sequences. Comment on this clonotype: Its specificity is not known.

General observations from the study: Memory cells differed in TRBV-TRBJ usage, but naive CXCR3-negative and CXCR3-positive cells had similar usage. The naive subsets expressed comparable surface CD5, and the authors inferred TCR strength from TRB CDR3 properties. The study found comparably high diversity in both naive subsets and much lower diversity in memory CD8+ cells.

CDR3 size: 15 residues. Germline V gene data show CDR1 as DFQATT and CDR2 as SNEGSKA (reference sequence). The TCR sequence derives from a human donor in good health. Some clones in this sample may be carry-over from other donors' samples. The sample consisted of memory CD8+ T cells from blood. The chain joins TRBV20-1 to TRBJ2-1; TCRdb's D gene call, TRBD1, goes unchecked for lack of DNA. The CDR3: CSAREVGQSYNEQFF.